The 21 T cell receptor beta chains listed next were all sequenced from one sample in a study of vaccination and CD4 T cells after COVID-19. The Oncomine TCR Beta short-read assay was applied to DNA of cultured CD4+ T cells. TCRdb called the PCR reads again in MiXCR, with one record for every CDR3 protein. The data contain about 17,000 distinct CDR3 sequences, around 70% of them singletons. These receptors are not linked to any known antigen. Described treatment: approximately nine-day PBMC culture with coronavirus spike peptide pools or control peptides (ViraFEST assay). The sequencing input was CD4+ T cells from blood, cultured in vitro. The receptors stem from a human donor who had recovered from COVID-19.

CDR3 coding DNA: TGTGCCAGCAGCCTCCTAGCGGGAAACCAAGAGACCCAGTACTTC. As protein: CASSLLAGNQETQYF. The rearrangement uses TRBV7-2 and TRBJ2-5; 9 bases map to TRBD2. J lost 0 bases, V lost 5 bases, and 4 bases had no gene match. Germline V gene lookup returns CDR1 SGHTA and CDR2 FQGNSA. The CDR3 spans 15 residues.

The rearrangement uses TRBV19 and TRBJ2-5; TRBD2 agrees at 8 bases. This CDR3 comprises 15 residues. The germline CDR1 and CDR2 sequences are LNHDA and SQIVND (reference sequence). V lost 1 base, J lost 5 bases, and 6 bases stayed unmatched. The CDR3 DNA reads TGTGCCAGTAGTATAGGGAGCGGGGGACGGGAGACCCAGTACTTC. It is translated as CASSIGSGGRETQYF.

V is TRBV27 and J is TRBJ1-1; a weak D match, TRBD1 (5 bases). V lost 8 bases and J lost 5, with 24 bases in between. The CDR3 sequence is 16 residues long. Germline V gene data show CDR1 as MNHEY and CDR2 as SMNVEV (reference sequence). CDR3 region: CASGPGTGGGQTEAFF. In DNA, the CDR3 is TGTGCCAGCGGCCCCGGGACCGGCGGTGGGCAGACTGAAGCTTTCTTT.

V gene TRBV7-2 combines with J gene TRBJ2-2, with a possible D match to TRBD1 (5 bases). V gave up 3 bases and J gave up 0 bases, with 11 bases separating them. Germline CDR1 reads SGHTA; CDR2 reads FQGNSA. There are 16 residues in the CDR3. In DNA form, the CDR3 reads TGTGCCAGCAGCTTCCAGGGTCCCGCGAACACCGGGGAGCTGTTTTTT. It is translated as CASSFQGPANTGELFF.

This clonotype was observed a handful of times. The rearrangement uses TRBV24-1 and TRBJ1-5; D not certain. The V end lost 5 bases, the J end lost 4 bases, and 11 bases lay between the germline ends. Germline values: CDR1 KGHDR, CDR2 SFDVKD. The CDR3 is 14 residues long. This CDR3 is CATSVRHRNQPQHF. In DNA form, the CDR3 reads TGTGCCACCAGTGTACGACATAGGAATCAGCCCCAGCATTTT.

V gene TRBV7-9 combines with J gene TRBJ2-7; 7 bases line up with TRBD2. Trimming at V came to 2 bases and at J to 0 bases, leaving 1 base not matched to a gene. Germline V gene lookup returns CDR1 SEHNR and CDR2 FQNEAQ (reference sequence). This CDR3 contains 14 residues. In nucleotides, the CDR3 is TGTGCCAGCAGCTTAAGCGGGACCTCCTACGAGCAGTACTTC. This gives the protein CASSLSGTSYEQYF.

This clonotype was counted between two and nine times. The genes are TRBV24-1 and TRBJ1-2; no firm D call. This CDR3 is built from 16 residues. Trimming cost V 5 bases and J 0 bases, with 15 bases left between them. Per germline, CDR1 KGHDR and CDR2 SFDVKD. CDR3 sequence (DNA): TGTGCCACCAGTGCCGGATTCCATACGACTAACTATGGCTACACCTTC. This gives the protein CATSAGFHTTNYGYTF.

A few counts support this clonotype. The chain employs TRBV6-1 and TRBJ1-5; TRBD1 agrees at 10 bases. This CDR3 is built from 16 residues. The junction had 9 bases not matched to a gene; V was cut back by 10 bases and J by 0 bases. CDR1 and CDR2 from the germline V gene are MNHNS and SASEGT. This CDR3 is CATWDRGFYSNQPQHF. CDR3 bases: TGTGCCACCTGGGACAGGGGATTTTATAGCAATCAGCCCCAGCATTTT.

This clonotype is a singleton in its sample. The chain combines TRBV28 with TRBJ2-2, with D hard to call. The germline V gene encodes CDR1 MDHEN and CDR2 SYDVKM. This CDR3 contains 15 residues. Trimming removed 0 bases at V and 3 bases at J, with 8 bases between. The CDR3 bases are TGTGCCAGCAGTTTATGGGCAGAGTACACCGGGGAGCTGTTTTTT. Protein product: CASSLWAEYTGELFF.

V is TRBV21-1 and J is TRBJ1-2; the table names TRBD1, a call not compared with the DNA. TRBV21-1 is recorded as a pseudogene. The CDR3 runs 15 residues. The CDR3 region is CARAGQQGVVYGYTF. DNA for the CDR3: TGTGCCAGGGCAGGGCAACAGGGGGTGGTTTATGGCTACACCTTC.

This clonotype was seen more than once but under ten times. The chain carries TRBV20-1 and TRBJ2-1, with a tentative D call TRBD2 (5 bases). Germline V gene lookup returns CDR1 DFQATT and CDR2 SNEGSKA (reference sequence). The CDR3 runs 12 residues. Trimming took 0 bases from V and 7 from J, leaving 7 bases between them. The CDR3 region has the DNA TGCAGTGCTAGAGAGGGCGGGAATGAGCAGTTCTTC. Its protein is CSAREGGNEQFF.

The V call is TRBV2, the J call TRBJ1-5; D is perhaps TRBD1 (5 bases). The CDR3 is made up of 14 amino acids. The V and J ends lost 5 bases and 3 bases respectively, with 11 bases between them. The V gene's germline CDR1 is SNHLY and CDR2 FYNNEI. The CDR3 region is CASSPDSHNQPQHF. CDR3 bases: TGTGCCAGCAGTCCAGACAGCCACAATCAGCCCCAGCATTTT.

The gene calls are TRBV4-3 and TRBJ1-1; D might be TRBD1 (6 bases). The germline gives CDR1 LGHNA, CDR2 YSLEER. CDR3 length: 13 residues. Trimming took 0 bases from V and 10 from J, leaving 12 bases between them. CDR3 bases: TGCGCCAGCAGCCAAGAAAGGGGGGACTCAGCTTTCTTT. Protein: CASSQERGDSAFF.

The rearrangement uses TRBV15 and TRBJ2-5; no clear D. Between the trimmed V and J ends, which lost 3 bases and 5 bases, there was a span of 10 bases. The CDR3 runs 13 residues. Germline V gene lookup returns CDR1 LNHNV and CDR2 YYDKDF (reference sequence). The CDR3 nucleotides read TGTGCCACCAGCAGCACCCTTTGGGAGACCCAGTACTTC. Amino acids: CATSSTLWETQYF.

The chain links TRBV6-1 to TRBJ1-5, with TRBD1 matching 10 bases. The CDR3 extends over 15 amino acids. V was clipped by 5 bases and J by 2 bases; unmatched bases: 3. The germline gives CDR1 MNHNS, CDR2 SASEGT. The CDR3, as DNA: TGTGCCAGCAGTAGGACAGGGGGTGGCAATCAGCCCCAGCATTTT. As protein: CASSRTGGGNQPQHF.

This chain uses TRBV7-9 with TRBJ1-4; 8 nucleotides agree with TRBD1. Trimming took 6 bases from V and 4 from J; bases not matched to a gene: 4. The CDR3 sequence is 14 residues long. The germline gives CDR1 SEHNR, CDR2 FQNEAQ (reference sequence). The CDR3 loop reads CASRVDRGNEKLFF. CDR3 sequence (DNA): TGTGCCAGCAGAGTTGACAGGGGTAATGAAAAACTGTTTTTT.

CDR3 bases: TGTGCCAGCAGTTTAACGGGAAACTATGGCTACACCTTC. This translates into CASSLTGNYGYTF. V gene TRBV12-3 or TRBV12-4 combines with J gene TRBJ1-2; unclear D gene. Trimming stripped 2 bases from V and 2 bases from J, with 6 bases between. This CDR3 comprises 13 residues.

The chain employs TRBV19 and TRBJ1-2; 10 bases map to TRBD1. Germline V gene lookup returns CDR1 LNHDA and CDR2 SQIVND (reference sequence). V trimming: 7 bases; J trimming: 4 bases; junction bases outside the gene matches: 6. The CDR3 is made up of 14 amino acids. CDR3 in DNA: TGTGCCAGTAAGGGGACAGGGGCACTCTATGGCTACACCTTC. Amino acid sequence: CASKGTGALYGYTF.

The chain's CDR3 is CASSQGGVGNTEAFF. The CDR3 bases are TGTGCCAGCTCCCAAGGTGGTGTGGGGAACACTGAAGCTTTCTTT. The V and J genes are TRBV28 and TRBJ1-1; D unclear. Trimming shortened V by 8 bases and J by 1 base, and 17 bases separated the two germline ends. CDR1 and CDR2 from the germline V gene are MDHEN and SYDVKM. This CDR3 is 15 amino acids long.

The J gene is TRBJ1-2, the V gene TRBV30, with unresolved D. Germline V gene sequence: CDR1 GTSNPN, CDR2 SVGIG (reference sequence). The CDR3 is 12 residues long. With 5 bases removed from V and 6 bases from J, the gap between germline ends came to 13 bases. The CDR3 coding sequence is TGTGCCTGGCAGAAACCAGTCCATGGCTACACCTTC. It encodes CAWQKPVHGYTF.

This clonotype was counted a few times. J is TRBJ2-5 and V is TRBV6-2 or TRBV6-3; 7 nucleotides agree with TRBD2. Germline V gene data show CDR1 as MNHEY and CDR2 as SVGEGT. Germline trimming cut 2 bases from V and 0 bases from J; bases unmatched to any gene: 3. This CDR3 has 15 residues. The CDR3 DNA sequence: TGTGCCAGCAGTTACGGTCTAGCGGACCAAGAGACCCAGTACTTC. Amino acids: CASSYGLADQETQYF.